These T cell receptor beta chains were read from a single sample in a study of T cells in tuberculosis. The repertoire was sequenced with immunoSEQ multiplex PCR; TCRdb's copy has only in-frame clones and lacks some. The sample shows roughly 92,000 clones, approximately 91% of them seen only once. Sequencing input: CD1b-GMM tetramer-negative cells sorted from PBMCs. Receptor source: an adult woman with latent tuberculosis. Both conserved end residues are part of each CDR3. The order of the fields is J gene, clone size, D gene, V gene, CDR3 DNA, CDR3 protein. D genes are given only for firm matches. Where a row states a size, it is once, few, many or the class of an expanded clone; other rows omit it.

j_gene: TRBJ2-1
abundance: NA
d_gene: TRBD2
v_gene: TRBV4-2
CDR3nt: TGTGCCAGCAGCCAGGCCGGGACTAGCGGGGCCAATGAGCAGTTCTTC
CDR3aa: CASSQAGTSGANEQFF

j_gene: TRBJ2-2
abundance: NA
d_gene: NA
v_gene: TRBV13
CDR3nt: TGTGCCAGCAGCTCATACACGAACACCGGGGAGCTGTTTTTT
CDR3aa: CASSSYTNTGELFF

j_gene: TRBJ1-2
abundance: once
d_gene: TRBD1
v_gene: TRBV5-4
CDR3nt: TGTGCCAGCAGCCTATCCCCCCTAGACAGGGACTATGGCTACACCTTC
CDR3aa: CASSLSPLDRDYGYTF

j_gene: TRBJ2-1
abundance: NA
d_gene: TRBD2
v_gene: TRBV9
CDR3nt: TGTGCCAGCAGAGGTAGCGGGGGGGGGCATGAGCAGTTCTTC
CDR3aa: CASRGSGGGHEQFF

j_gene: TRBJ2-5
abundance: once
d_gene: NA
v_gene: TRBV5-4
CDR3nt: TGTGCCAGCAGCTTGGGGGGCGGGGGCTCCCAAGAGACCCAGTACTTC
CDR3aa: CASSLGGGGSQETQYF

j_gene: TRBJ2-2
abundance: NA
d_gene: NA
v_gene: TRBV10-3
CDR3nt: TGTGCCATCACGCAGGGGTATAACGGGGAGCTGTTTTTT
CDR3aa: CAITQGYNGELFF

j_gene: TRBJ2-7
abundance: NA
d_gene: NA
v_gene: TRBV12-5
CDR3nt: TGTGCTAGTGGTTTGACTAGCATAAACTCCTACGAGCAGTACTTC
CDR3aa: CASGLTSINSYEQYF

j_gene: TRBJ1-3
abundance: NA
d_gene: NA
v_gene: TRBV6-1
CDR3nt: TGTGCCAGCAGTGGCCCCAGGAACTCTGGAAACACCATATATTTT
CDR3aa: CASSGPRNSGNTIYF

j_gene: TRBJ1-6
abundance: NA
d_gene: NA
v_gene: TRBV19
CDR3nt: TGTGCCAGTAGTATGTGGTCGGCGGGTGCGGGGAATTCACCCCTCCACTTT
CDR3aa: CASSMWSAGAGNSPLHF

j_gene: TRBJ2-3
abundance: NA
d_gene: TRBD2
v_gene: TRBV7-3
CDR3nt: TGTGCCAGCAGCTTTAGCGGCGGGGGGGCTGTAGATACGCAGTATTTT
CDR3aa: CASSFSGGGAVDTQYF

j_gene: TRBJ2-2
abundance: NA
d_gene: NA
v_gene: TRBV5-6
CDR3nt: TGTGCCAGCAGCTTCCTCGGGGCCGGGGAGCTGTTTTTT
CDR3aa: CASSFLGAGELFF

j_gene: TRBJ2-1
abundance: NA
d_gene: TRBD2
v_gene: TRBV30
CDR3nt: TGTGCCTGGAGTGGGGGACTAGCGGGAAGAAATGAGCAGCTCTTC
CDR3aa: CAWSGGLAGRNEQLF

j_gene: TRBJ2-3
abundance: NA
d_gene: TRBD1
v_gene: TRBV11-2
CDR3nt: TGTGCCAGCAGCTTAGATGGACGCCGGGACAGGGCGGATACGCAGTATTTT
CDR3aa: CASSLDGRRDRADTQYF

j_gene: TRBJ2-1
abundance: NA
d_gene: NA
v_gene: TRBV5-1
CDR3nt: TGCGCCAGCACGTGGCGGGGCGGGGATGAGCAGTTCTTC
CDR3aa: CASTWRGGDEQFF

j_gene: TRBJ2-1
abundance: few
d_gene: TRBD2
v_gene: TRBV4-2
CDR3nt: TGTGCCAGCAGCGTAGCCGGGGCTAGCGGGCTCTACAATGAGCAGTTCTTC
CDR3aa: CASSVAGASGLYNEQFF

j_gene: TRBJ2-1
abundance: NA
d_gene: NA
v_gene: TRBV7-9
CDR3nt: TGTGCCGGAACTACAGGACCCTCCTACAATGAGCAGTTCTTC
CDR3aa: CAGTTGPSYNEQFF

j_gene: TRBJ2-7
abundance: NA
d_gene: NA
v_gene: TRBV4-1
CDR3nt: TGCGCCAGCAGCCAAGTTGTAGGCGGTTACTACGAGCAGTACTTC
CDR3aa: CASSQVVGGYYEQYF

j_gene: TRBJ2-3
abundance: NA
d_gene: TRBD2
v_gene: TRBV11-3
CDR3nt: TGTGCCAGCAGCTTAGGCGGGGGGGGCCTATTCGGGGATACGCAGTATTTT
CDR3aa: CASSLGGGGLFGDTQYF

j_gene: TRBJ2-3
abundance: once
d_gene: TRBD2
v_gene: TRBV11-2
CDR3nt: TGTGCCAGCAGCAGACTAGCGGGGCCACCCACAGATACGCAGTATTTT
CDR3aa: CASSRLAGPPTDTQYF

j_gene: TRBJ1-6
abundance: NA
d_gene: NA
v_gene: TRBV5-1
CDR3nt: TGCGCCAGCAGTGGCCAGGCCGGAGGTTTATCACCCCTCCACTTT
CDR3aa: CASSGQAGGLSPLHF

j_gene: TRBJ1-1
abundance: NA
d_gene: TRBD1
v_gene: TRBV9
CDR3nt: TGTGCCAGCAGCGTAGTGGCAGGGGGACGCACTGAAGCTTTCTTT
CDR3aa: CASSVVAGGRTEAFF

j_gene: TRBJ2-7
abundance: NA
d_gene: TRBD2
v_gene: TRBV6-5
CDR3nt: TGTGCCAGCAGTAAACTAGCGGGGGGACTAAACGAGCAGTACTTC
CDR3aa: CASSKLAGGLNEQYF